The clone carrying this T cell receptor (beta chain) was recorded only once. Its antigen is unknown. This CDR3 contains 11 residues. The trim removed 5 bases at V and 11 bases at J, leaving 6 bases unmatched. Germline V lookup: CDR1 DFQATT, CDR2 SNEGSKA (reference sequence). The sample originates from a study of cytomegalovirus exposure and HLA in healthy donors. Researchers ran the PCR with 60 Vbeta and 13 Jbeta primers. The method was immunoSEQ multiplex PCR; TCRdb's version includes in-frame clones alone and lacks a portion of them. Counted here are around 150,000 clones, 70% to 80% occurring once; the ten biggest clones make up about 4%. Study outcomes and limitations: In most subjects, TCR beta sequences reportedly gave accurate predictions of HLA-A and HLA-B alleles.

This clonotype originated in a human donor in good health. Material for sequencing was PBMCs. V and J are TRBV20-1 and TRBJ1-1; 9 bases line up with TRBD1. The CDR3 region is CSAEGTGKAFF. DNA for the CDR3: TGCAGTGCTGAAGGGACAGGGAAGGCTTTCTTT.